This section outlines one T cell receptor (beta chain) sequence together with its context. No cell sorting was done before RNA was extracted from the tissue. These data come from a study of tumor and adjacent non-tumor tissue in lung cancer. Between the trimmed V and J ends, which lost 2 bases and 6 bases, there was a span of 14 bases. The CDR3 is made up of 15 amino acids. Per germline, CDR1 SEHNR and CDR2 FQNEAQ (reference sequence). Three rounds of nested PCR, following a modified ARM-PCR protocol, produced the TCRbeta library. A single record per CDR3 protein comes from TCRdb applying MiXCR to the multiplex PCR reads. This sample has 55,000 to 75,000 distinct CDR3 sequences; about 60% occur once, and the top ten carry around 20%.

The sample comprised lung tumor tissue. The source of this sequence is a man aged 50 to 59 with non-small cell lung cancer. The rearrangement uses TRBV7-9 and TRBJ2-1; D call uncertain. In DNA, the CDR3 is TGTGCCAGCAGCTTACCTGGACCAGTAGGCAATGAGCAGTTCTTC. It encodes CASSLPGPVGNEQFF.